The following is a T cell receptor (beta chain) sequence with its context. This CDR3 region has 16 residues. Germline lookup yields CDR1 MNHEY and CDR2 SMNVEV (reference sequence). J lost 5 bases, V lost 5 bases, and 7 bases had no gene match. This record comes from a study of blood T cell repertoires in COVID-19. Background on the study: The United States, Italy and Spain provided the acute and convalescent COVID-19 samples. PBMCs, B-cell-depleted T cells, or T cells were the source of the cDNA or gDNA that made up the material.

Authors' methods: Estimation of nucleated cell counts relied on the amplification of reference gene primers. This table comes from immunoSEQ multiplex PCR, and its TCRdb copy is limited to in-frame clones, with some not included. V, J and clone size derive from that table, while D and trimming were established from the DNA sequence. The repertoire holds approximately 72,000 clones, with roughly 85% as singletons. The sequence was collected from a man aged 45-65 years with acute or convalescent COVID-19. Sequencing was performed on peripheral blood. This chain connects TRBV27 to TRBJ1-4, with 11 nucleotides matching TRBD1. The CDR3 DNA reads TGTGCCAGCAGTCTATACTGGGACAGGGGGAATGAAAAACTGTTTTTT. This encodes CASSLYWDRGNEKLFF.